This T cell receptor (beta chain) emerged from a study of control samples from healthy donors and cancer patients. The germline V gene has CDR1 LNHDA and CDR2 SQIVND (reference sequence). Trimming stripped 5 bases from V and 7 bases from J, with 18 bases between. CDR3 length: 15 amino acids. Repertoires were generated with immunoSEQ multiplex PCR, while TCRdb's copy carries only in-frame clones and drops some. The profile shows approximately 85,000 clones, roughly 89% of them singletons. The V and J genes are TRBV19 and TRBJ1-3; D ambiguous. Source material: blood. The sequence was collected from a woman aged 60-75 years in good health. In DNA, the CDR3 is TGTGCCAGTAGTTCCGGAGGACGTTCGCCGAACACCATATATTTT. Its translation: CASSSGGRSPNTIYF.